This T cell receptor (beta chain) emerged from a study of control samples from healthy donors and cancer patients. CDR1 SGHAT and CDR2 FQNNGV come from the germline V gene. CDR3 length: 13 residues. Trimming took off 5 bases at V and 4 bases at J, with 6 bases between the two ends. The method was immunoSEQ multiplex PCR; TCRdb's version includes in-frame clones alone and lacks a portion of them. The table lists about 51,000 clones, about 80% of them singletons. The sequenced sample consisted of blood. The chain couples TRBV11-2 to TRBJ1-6; D not resolved. This TCR was recovered from a man in his 70s in good health. The CDR3 nucleotides read TGTGCCAGCAGCCCGGATTATAATTCACCCCTCCACTTT. It translates to CASSPDYNSPLHF.